This T cell receptor (beta chain) was captured by sequencing in a study of T-cell reconstitution after alpha-beta-depleted transplantation in children. Whole-study results and caveats: When one year had passed after transplant, most T-cell counts and diversity came from newly produced T cells.

It was with unique molecular identifiers that the TCRbeta library was prepared. TCRdb re-derived calls from the PCR reads in MiXCR, one entry per CDR3 protein. The data contain approximately 170,000 distinct CDR3 sequences, roughly 10% of them seen just once; the ten biggest clones take up roughly an eighth. This clonotype has a count of ten or more. What it binds is not known. This sequence originates from a boy aged 2 to 10 with acute myeloid leukemia, due to receive a stem cell transplant. Source: PBMCs, taken before TCRalphabeta/CD19-depleted stem cell transplant.

CDR3: CASSPGAIGPQHF. The CDR3 nucleotides are TGTGCCAGCAGTCCAGGAGCAATAGGGCCCCAGCATTTT. This chain joins TRBV7-9 and TRBJ1-5; no firm D call. The CDR3 is 13 amino acids. In germline, CDR1 is SEHNR, CDR2 FQNEAQ (reference sequence). V was shortened by 6 bases and J by 9 bases, with 15 bases between the two germline ends.